This T cell receptor (beta chain) is from a study of blood T cell repertoires in COVID-19. Study as a whole: Spain, Italy and the United States supplied samples that represented acute and convalescent COVID-19.

Germline V lookup: CDR1 SGHTA, CDR2 FQGNSA. The J segment lost 5 bases and the V segment lost 3 bases, leaving 10 bases of the junction unmatched. The CDR3 totals 16 residues. Profiling relied on immunoSEQ multiplex PCR, and the TCRdb table lists in-frame clones only, not all of them. The top ten hold about 6.8% of the sample, which has approximately 390,000 clones, nearly 90% seen once. The J gene is TRBJ2-7, the V gene TRBV7-2, with 10 bases that match TRBD1. The specimen sequenced was peripheral blood. The clonotype comes from a man between 18 and 29 years old with active or convalescent COVID-19. CDR3 region: CASSLTGTGAGNEQYF. CDR3 nucleotides: TGTGCCAGCAGCTTGACCGGGACAGGGGCCGGGAACGAGCAGTACTTC.